The 32 T cell receptor beta chains given below trace back to one sample, sequenced in a study of blood T cell repertoires in COVID-19. TCRdb's copy holds only in-frame clones and misses some; the assay was immunoSEQ multiplex PCR. The sample has under 250,000 clones, around 84% seen once. The sample was peripheral blood. The receptors stem from a human donor in a cohort sampled during active COVID-19.

The rearrangement uses TRBV7-9 and TRBJ1-5, with D possibly TRBD1 on 5 matching bases. Per germline, CDR1 SEHNR and CDR2 FQNEAQ (reference sequence). Trimming stripped 5 bases from V and 6 bases from J, with 14 bases between. The CDR3 has 14 amino acids. Written as DNA, the CDR3 is TGTGCCAGCAGCGAGGCGGGGGGTAGTCAGCCCCAGCATTTT. This sequence encodes CASSEAGGSQPQHF.

The genes are TRBV7-2 and TRBJ2-5; possibly TRBD1 for D (6 bases). Trimming removed 6 bases from V and 5 bases from J, with 16 bases in between. The CDR3 totals 14 residues. The V gene's germline CDR1 is SGHTA and CDR2 FQGNSA. CDR3 nucleotides: TGTGCCAGCAGGCGGACAGCTACTGTGGAGACCCAGTACTTC. Translating it yields CASRRTATVETQYF.

The chain combines TRBV7-2 with TRBJ2-1; D call uncertain. The CDR3 has 13 amino acids. Between the trimmed V and J ends, which lost 4 bases and 12 bases, there was a span of 16 bases. Germline V lookup: CDR1 SGHTA, CDR2 FQGNSA. CDR3 DNA sequence: TGTGCCAGCAGCTCCCCTTTCGAACAGAGGCAGTTCTTC. Amino acid sequence: CASSSPFEQRQFF.

This clone has just a few counts. This rearrangement joins TRBV6-5 to TRBJ2-2, with D unresolved. This CDR3 is 10 amino acids long. V was cut by 11 bases and J by 3 bases, with 4 bases left in between. Germline lookup yields CDR1 MNHEY and CDR2 SVGAGI. This chain's CDR3 is CAVDTGELFF. For the CDR3, the DNA is TGTGCCGTCGACACCGGGGAGCTGTTTTTT.

The chain recombines TRBV6-5 with TRBJ1-5, with 7 nucleotides matching TRBD1. The V and J ends lost 5 bases and 0 bases, in that order; junction bases with no gene match: 4. The V gene's germline CDR1 is MNHEY and CDR2 SVGAGI. The CDR3 consists of 15 residues. The CDR3 spells CASSIDRVSNQPQHF. As DNA, the CDR3 is TGTGCCAGCAGTATTGACAGGGTTAGCAATCAGCCCCAGCATTTT.

The chain employs TRBV25-1 and TRBJ1-2, with TRBD1 as a possible D gene (6 bases). There are 13 residues in the CDR3. CDR1 is MGHDK, CDR2 SYGVNS, per germline. Trimming shortened V by 5 bases and J by 2 bases, and 9 bases separated the two germline ends. The CDR3, as DNA: TGTGCCAGCAGTCGGCAGGGGAACTATGGCTACACCTTC. Translation gives CASSRQGNYGYTF.

The chain joins TRBV2 to TRBJ2-7; a possible D gene is TRBD2 (5 bases). Germline CDR1 and CDR2: SNHLY and FYNNEI. The V gene lost 6 bases and the J gene lost 3 bases, with 9 bases spanning the gap. The CDR3 loop spans 12 amino acids. In nucleotides, the CDR3 is TGTGCCAGCAGGGACGGAGGCTACGAGCAGTACTTC. Amino acids: CASRDGGYEQYF.

This clone was recorded only once. The chain joins TRBV3-1 (or the pseudogene TRBV3-2) to TRBJ1-5, with D possibly being TRBD1 (6 bases). The V end lost 4 bases, the J end lost 4 bases, and 20 bases lay between the germline ends. In germline, CDR1 is LGHDT, CDR2 YNNKEL (reference sequence). The CDR3 runs 17 residues. The DNA of the CDR3 is TGTGCCAGCAGCCCGGCAAGGAGCGGGACAAGGAATCAGCCCCAGCATTTT. The encoded protein is CASSPARSGTRNQPQHF.

This chain connects TRBV3-1 (or the pseudogene TRBV3-2) to TRBJ2-1, with 8 bases that match TRBD2. J gave up 2 bases and V 1 base, and 7 bases lay outside the gene matches. The CDR3 consists of 17 residues. Germline CDR1 is LGHDT and CDR2 is YNNKEL (reference sequence). CDR3 coding DNA: TGTGCCAGCAGCCAAGTGCGCGGGAGGTCTGCCTACAATGAGCAGTTCTTC. Protein: CASSQVRGRSAYNEQFF.

CDR3 sequence reads: CASRDRGQAVKDTEAFF. The CDR3 region has the DNA TGCGCCAGCAGGGACAGGGGGCAGGCAGTCAAGGACACTGAAGCTTTCTTT. The V gene is TRBV10-1, the J gene TRBJ1-1, with 11 bases matching TRBD1. The CDR3 has 17 residues. V gave up 6 bases and J gave up 3 bases; unmatched junction bases: 12. The germline CDR1 and CDR2 sequences are WNHNN and SYGVQD (reference sequence).

This clone was observed a single time. V and J are TRBV5-6 and TRBJ2-7, with TRBD1 matching 9 bases. The CDR3 totals 13 residues. Germline lookup yields CDR1 SGHDT and CDR2 YYEEEE. The V and J ends lost 3 bases and 6 bases, in that order; junction bases with no gene match: 4. In DNA, the CDR3 is TGTGCCAGCAGCTGGGGGACAGGGACCGAGCAGTACTTC. It codes for CASSWGTGTEQYF.

V is TRBV30 and J is TRBJ2-1; 9 bases map to TRBD2. Germline V CDR1 and CDR2: GTSNPN, SVGIG (reference sequence). The CDR3 has 13 residues. Trimming at V came to 2 bases and at J to 7 bases, leaving 3 bases not matched to a gene. The CDR3 here is CAWSLAGVNEQFF. The CDR3 DNA reads TGTGCCTGGAGTTTAGCGGGGGTAAATGAGCAGTTCTTC.

V is TRBV29-1 and J is TRBJ2-7; TRBD1 matches at 7 bases. Germline V gene sequence: CDR1 SQVTM, CDR2 ANQGSEA. The CDR3 loop spans 15 amino acids. V lost 1 base and J lost 3; bases outside the gene matches: 9. The CDR3 region has the DNA TGCAGCGTTGAAGTCGACAGGGAGAGGGGCTACGAGCAGTACTTC. Its translation: CSVEVDRERGYEQYF.

This chain joins TRBV27 and TRBJ2-7, with 7 bases aligning to TRBD1. The germline gives CDR1 MNHEY, CDR2 SMNVEV (reference sequence). The CDR3 sequence is 13 residues long. The V and J ends lost 4 bases and 8 bases, in that order; junction bases with no gene match: 8. CDR3 amino acids: CASSSFEGAQQYF. In DNA, the CDR3 is TGTGCCAGCAGTTCGTTTGAGGGGGCCCAGCAGTACTTC.

The chain recombines TRBV3-1 (or the pseudogene TRBV3-2) with TRBJ2-2; a possible D gene is TRBD1 (6 bases). Germline CDR1 and CDR2: LGHDT and YNNKEL (reference sequence). Trimming cost V 3 bases and J 7 bases, with 9 bases left between them. The CDR3 is 13 amino acids. The CDR3 DNA reads as TGTGCCAGCAGCCACGAGGGGGTCGGGGAGCTGTTTTTT. Translating gives CASSHEGVGELFF.

The rearrangement uses TRBV7-9 and TRBJ2-5; weak D call: TRBD1 (5 bases). This CDR3 region has 14 residues. V was cut by 7 bases and J by 4 bases, with 16 bases left in between. CDR1 and CDR2 (germline): SEHNR, FQNEAQ (reference sequence). CDR3 sequence reads: CASILPGKRETQYF. The CDR3 nucleotides are TGTGCCAGCATCCTACCAGGGAAGCGAGAGACCCAGTACTTC.

Only a few counts were recorded for this clone. The chain employs TRBV9 and TRBJ2-7; D gene ambiguous. There are 13 residues in the CDR3. Trimming removed 2 bases at V and 7 bases at J, with 13 bases between. The germline V gene encodes CDR1 SGDLS and CDR2 YYNGEE. The CDR3 sequence is CASSVGPVGEQYF. The CDR3 region has the DNA TGTGCCAGCAGCGTTGGCCCCGTCGGGGAGCAGTACTTC.

The chain couples TRBV4-1 to TRBJ2-1, with D maybe TRBD2 (5 bases). CDR1 is MGHRA and CDR2 is YSYEKL in the germline V gene. Deletions cut 0 bases from V and 1 base from J, with 7 bases between. The CDR3 spans 15 residues. The CDR3 bases are TGCGCCAGCAGCCAAGAGAGGGCATCCTACAATGAGCAGTTCTTC. Protein: CASSQERASYNEQFF.

This chain connects TRBV9 to TRBJ1-3; 8 nucleotides agree with TRBD1. Per germline, CDR1 SGDLS and CDR2 YYNGEE. V was pared by 4 bases and J by 0 bases, with 6 bases of the junction left unmatched. The CDR3 runs to 16 residues. Here the CDR3 reads CASSSLDRDSGNTIYF. The CDR3 nucleotides are TGTGCCAGCAGCTCCCTGGACAGGGACTCTGGAAACACCATATATTTT.

The rearrangement uses TRBV5-5 and TRBJ2-2; 12 positions agree with TRBD1. Germline CDR1 is SGHKS and CDR2 is YYEKEE (reference sequence). Losses at the gene ends were 4 bases for V and 5 bases for J; bases not matched to a gene: 9. CDR3 length equals 17 residues. CDR3 residues: CASSHVLGQGATGELFF. CDR3 in DNA: TGTGCCAGCAGCCACGTTTTGGGACAGGGGGCAACCGGGGAGCTGTTTTTT.

V gene TRBV20-1 combines with J gene TRBJ2-7; TRBD2 might be the D (6 bases). The germline CDR1 and CDR2 sequences are DFQATT and SNEGSKA (reference sequence). The CDR3 totals 11 residues. V was pared by 3 bases and J by 11 bases, with 14 bases between. DNA for the CDR3: TGCAGTGCTAGGCCAGGCGGGGTAGAGTACTTC. It encodes CSARPGGVEYF.

The chain employs TRBV12-3 or TRBV12-4 and TRBJ2-5; D is unresolved. This CDR3 spans 11 amino acids. V shed 5 bases and J shed 5 bases, with 6 bases lying between them. As DNA, the CDR3 is TGTGCCAGCAGTGCGGTCGAGACCCAGTACTTC. Amino acids: CASSAVETQYF.

This clone was found once. The genes are TRBV20-1 and TRBJ1-4; tentative D call: TRBD1 (5 bases). Germline CDR1 and CDR2: DFQATT and SNEGSKA (reference sequence). This CDR3 has 15 amino acids. The germline V and J ends were trimmed by 3 bases and 1 base, with 12 bases remaining between them. The CDR3 is CSASPLGGTNEKLFF. CDR3 sequence (DNA): TGCAGTGCTAGTCCCCTGGGGGGAACTAATGAAAAACTGTTTTTT.

This clone was picked up a small number of times. The chain links TRBV4-1 to TRBJ1-5; the match to TRBD1 covers 7 bases. Germline V gene sequence: CDR1 MGHRA, CDR2 YSYEKL. The V segment lost 1 base and the J segment 7 bases; nucleotides outside the gene matches: 10. The CDR3 has 16 amino acids. This chain's CDR3 is CASSQGDRAQDQPQHF. The DNA for the CDR3 is TGCGCCAGCAGCCAAGGAGACAGGGCTCAGGACCAGCCCCAGCATTTT.

The rearrangement links TRBV30 to TRBJ2-3; TRBD1 matches at 10 bases. This CDR3 has 15 residues. CDR1 is GTSNPN, CDR2 SVGIG, per germline (reference sequence). The J segment lost 1 base and the V segment lost 4 bases, leaving 5 bases of the junction unmatched. CDR3 residues: CAWKRQGARTDTQYF. CDR3 DNA sequence: TGTGCCTGGAAACGACAGGGGGCTCGCACAGATACGCAGTATTTT.

The chain uses TRBV27 and TRBJ1-5, with TRBD1 matching 9 bases. V lost 5 bases and J lost 5; bases outside the gene matches: 7. CDR3 length: 15 amino acids. Germline loops: CDR1 MNHEY, CDR2 SMNVEV (reference sequence). CDR3 region: CASSPGQGRYQPQHF. The CDR3 DNA sequence: TGTGCCAGCAGTCCGGGACAGGGAAGATATCAGCCCCAGCATTTT.

This sequence joins TRBV6-1 and TRBJ2-5, with TRBD1 identical over 10 bases. This CDR3 contains 15 residues. J lost 4 bases, V lost 3 bases, and 5 bases had no gene match. CDR1 and CDR2 from the germline V gene are MNHNS and SASEGT. The CDR3: CASSDDRGQIETQYF. The CDR3, as DNA: TGTGCCAGCAGTGACGACAGGGGGCAGATAGAGACCCAGTACTTC.

The chain joins TRBV19 to TRBJ2-1, with D possibly matching TRBD2 (6 bases). Trimming cost V 4 bases and J 2 bases, with 12 bases left between them. The CDR3 extends over 15 amino acids. Germline V gene sequence: CDR1 LNHDA, CDR2 SQIVND (reference sequence). The CDR3 loop is CASSTVAVTYNEQFF. CDR3 nucleotide sequence: TGTGCCAGTAGTACCGTAGCGGTTACCTACAATGAGCAGTTCTTC.

J is TRBJ1-4 and V is TRBV28; 8 bases fit TRBD1. The CDR3 spans 15 residues. Germline V gene lookup returns CDR1 MDHEN and CDR2 SYDVKM. V shed 6 bases, J shed 8 bases, and the junction held 11 bases outside the gene matches. CDR3 sequence (DNA): TGTGCCAGCAGCAAGGCCCAGGGGGCGCGAGAAAAACTGTTTTTT. Translated: CASSKAQGAREKLFF.

The chain employs TRBV9 and TRBJ2-2; TRBD2 matches at 10 bases. The germline gives CDR1 SGDLS, CDR2 YYNGEE. The CDR3 contains 17 residues. The trim removed 5 bases at V and 3 bases at J, leaving 10 bases unmatched. For the CDR3, the DNA is TGTGCCAGCAGTGCCGGGACTGGACTAGCGGACACCGGGGAGCTGTTTTTT. This encodes CASSAGTGLADTGELFF.

The V gene is TRBV2, the J gene TRBJ2-1, with a tentative D call TRBD2 (6 bases). Germline loops: CDR1 SNHLY, CDR2 FYNNEI. The CDR3 spans 13 residues. The V gene lost 2 bases and the J gene lost 12 bases, with 14 bases spanning the gap. DNA of the CDR3: TGTGCCAGCAGTGAAACGGCCCTGGGGGGGCAGTTCTTC. This encodes CASSETALGGQFF.

The chain carries TRBV18 and TRBJ1-2; a possible D gene is TRBD1 (5 bases). Trimming took 0 bases from V and 5 from J, leaving 16 bases between them. CDR1 is KGHSH, CDR2 LQKENI, per germline. CDR3 length equals 16 residues. CDR3 sequence reads: CASSPPLTVAEYGYTF. The CDR3 nucleotides are TGTGCCAGCTCACCACCCCTGACAGTCGCGGAGTATGGCTACACCTTC. The full variable domain, completed using reference TRBV18 and TRBJ1-2, is NAGVMQNPRHLVRRRGQEARLRCSPMKGHSHVYWYRQLPEEGLKFMVYLQKENIIDESGMPKERFSAEFPKEGPSILRIQQVVRGDSAAYFCASSPPLTVAEYGYTFGSGTRLTVV.